The next 20 T cell receptor beta chains were all read from a single sample in a study of blood T cell repertoires in COVID-19. The repertoire was sequenced with immunoSEQ multiplex PCR; TCRdb's copy has only in-frame clones and lacks some. The sample comprises some 90,000 clones, about 89% of which are singletons, and around 3.9% rests with the top ten. What was sequenced was peripheral blood. These receptor sequences come from a woman between 50 and 59 years old in a cohort sampled during active COVID-19.

Only one count was recorded for this clone. This chain links TRBV28 with TRBJ2-3; D is uncertain. The length of the CDR3 is 13 residues. V lost 5 bases to trimming and J lost 6 bases, with 12 bases between them. Germline values: CDR1 MDHEN, CDR2 SYDVKM. The CDR3 DNA follows: TGTGCCAGCAGTCCCTCGGGTTGGGATACGCAGTATTTT. It codes for CASSPSGWDTQYF.

The V gene is TRBV18, the J gene TRBJ2-2; no clear D. CDR1 is KGHSH, CDR2 LQKENI, per germline. Trimming shortened V by 6 bases and J by 5 bases, and 19 bases separated the two germline ends. This CDR3 is 16 amino acids long. The CDR3 sequence: CASSPFESYTTGELFF. In DNA form, the CDR3 reads TGTGCCAGCTCCCCCTTCGAGTCTTATACGACCGGGGAGCTGTTTTTT.

V is TRBV5-6 and J is TRBJ1-4; TRBD1 agrees at 9 bases. Germline V gives CDR1 SGHDT, CDR2 YYEEEE. This CDR3 has 14 residues. V was clipped by 2 bases and J by 5 bases; unmatched bases: 1. The CDR3 DNA sequence: TGTGCCAGCAGCTTACAGGGGGCGAATGAAAAACTGTTTTTT. Its protein product is CASSLQGANEKLFF.

This chain uses TRBV12-3 or TRBV12-4 with TRBJ2-5, with 7 bases identical to TRBD1. CDR3 length: 13 amino acids. V was clipped by 6 bases and J by 4 bases; unmatched bases: 5. The CDR3 region is CASRLGQIETQYF. In nucleotides, the CDR3 is TGTGCCAGCAGACTGGGACAGATAGAGACCCAGTACTTC.

V usage is TRBV6-5 and J usage is TRBJ2-7; 9 bases are shared with TRBD1. Germline values: CDR1 MNHEY, CDR2 SVGAGI. This CDR3 comprises 12 residues. CDR3 sequence reads: CATTGGTYEQYF. In DNA, the CDR3 is TGTGCAACGACAGGGGGAACGTACGAGCAGTACTTC.

This clone was observed once. The chain is built from TRBV19 and TRBJ1-5; 8 bases map to TRBD1. With 4 bases clipped from V and 1 base from J, the junction kept 9 bases outside the gene matches. The length of the CDR3 is 17 residues. Germline V gene sequence: CDR1 LNHDA, CDR2 SQIVND (reference sequence). CDR3 sequence reads: CASSRSQGAKSNQPQHF. The CDR3 DNA reads TGTGCCAGTAGTAGGTCCCAGGGGGCCAAGAGCAATCAGCCCCAGCATTTT.

This sequence joins TRBV19 and TRBJ1-6, with D unclear. The CDR3 runs to 15 residues. V dropped 6 bases and J dropped 5 bases, with 14 bases sitting between them. Germline CDR1 LNHDA, CDR2 SQIVND (reference sequence). CDR3 sequence reads: CASSPSGADNSPLHF. The CDR3 DNA sequence: TGTGCCAGTAGCCCTTCGGGTGCTGATAATTCACCCCTCCACTTT.

The J gene is TRBJ1-2, the V gene TRBV5-1, with D tentatively TRBD1 (6 bases). V gave up 4 bases and J gave up 2 bases, with 12 bases separating them. CDR1 and CDR2 from the germline V gene are SGHRS and YFSETQ. The CDR3 extends over 14 amino acids. CDR3 nucleotide sequence: TGCGCCAGCAGCGGATCCGGGACAAACTATGGCTACACCTTC. Encoded protein: CASSGSGTNYGYTF. Looking up the rest from reference TRBV5-1 and TRBJ1-2 gives the full variable domain: KAGVTQTPRYLIKTRGQQVTLSCSPISGHRSVSWYQQTPGQGLQFLFEYFSETQRNKGNFPGRFSGRQFSNSRSEMNVSTLELGDSALYLCASSGSGTNYGYTFGSGTRLTVV.

V usage is TRBV5-1 and J usage is TRBJ1-6; TRBD1 is a possible D gene (6 bases). Germline CDR1 is SGHRS and CDR2 is YFSETQ. The CDR3 runs 19 residues. Trimming stripped 0 bases from V and 2 bases from J, with 18 bases between. CDR3 loop: CASSLGGQSDRAYNSPLHF. CDR3 in DNA: TGCGCCAGCAGCTTGGGCGGACAGAGTGATCGAGCCTATAATTCACCCCTCCACTTT. The full variable domain, rest sourced from reference TRBV5-1 and TRBJ1-6, is KAGVTQTPRYLIKTRGQQVTLSCSPISGHRSVSWYQQTPGQGLQFLFEYFSETQRNKGNFPGRFSGRQFSNSRSEMNVSTLELGDSALYLCASSLGGQSDRAYNSPLHFGNGTRLTVT.

The chain is built from TRBV6-6 and TRBJ2-7; D not certain. From germline, CDR1 is MNHNY and CDR2 SVGAGI (reference sequence). CDR3 length equals 12 residues. V was cut by 4 bases and J by 4 bases, with 8 bases left in between. The CDR3 region has the DNA TGTGCCAGCAGTTTAAAACTATACGAGCAGTACTTC. This codes for CASSLKLYEQYF.

The V gene is TRBV11-3, the J gene TRBJ1-1; no reliable D call. Germline V lookup: CDR1 SGHNT, CDR2 YENEEA. This CDR3 is 13 amino acids long. Trimming removed 1 base at V and 1 base at J, with 4 bases between. This CDR3 is CASSLGQNTEAFF. CDR3 nucleotide sequence: TGTGCCAGCAGCTTAGGGCAGAACACTGAAGCTTTCTTT.

The rearrangement links TRBV6-5 to TRBJ2-7, with 10 bases fitting TRBD1. CDR1 MNHEY and CDR2 SVGAGI come from the germline V gene. CDR3 length: 13 amino acids. Unmatched junction bases numbered 5, after V lost 6 bases and J lost 6 bases. The CDR3 nucleotides read TGTGCCAGCAGGGGGGACAGGGGCTCCGAGCAGTACTTC. This encodes CASRGDRGSEQYF.

The chain combines TRBV19 with TRBJ1-5; TRBD1 agrees at 7 bases. Germline V CDR1 and CDR2: LNHDA, SQIVND (reference sequence). CDR3 size: 18 residues. V was clipped by 6 bases and J by 3 bases; unmatched bases: 17. CDR3 bases: TGTGCCAGTAGGGGAGGCCAGACAGGGTTAAATAACAATCAGCCCCAGCATTTT. Protein product: CASRGGQTGLNNNQPQHF.

This chain connects TRBV5-5 to TRBJ2-3; 9 bases agree with TRBD1. The CDR3 has 16 residues. Germline V gene data show CDR1 as SGHKS and CDR2 as YYEKEE (reference sequence). Trimming cost V 4 bases and J 2 bases; bases outside gene matches: 8. The CDR3 DNA reads as TGTGCCAGCAGCCAGGGGACAGGGAGTAACACAGATACGCAGTATTTT. Its translation is CASSQGTGSNTDTQYF.

The chain links TRBV28 to TRBJ2-3; 8 nucleotides line up with TRBD2. The V gene end was trimmed by 6 bases and the J gene end by 1 base; junction bases not matched to a gene: 6. Germline CDR1 and CDR2: MDHEN and SYDVKM. This CDR3 is built from 15 residues. This chain's CDR3 is CASSLTGGRTDTQYF. The CDR3, as DNA: TGTGCCAGCAGCCTCACGGGAGGGCGCACAGATACGCAGTATTTT.

The chain carries TRBV6-6 and TRBJ2-3, with 9 bases fitting TRBD2. Trimming removed 2 bases from V and 3 bases from J; junction bases left unmatched: 3. The CDR3 covers 15 residues. Germline values: CDR1 MNHNY, CDR2 SVGAGI (reference sequence). CDR3 coding DNA: TGTGCCAGCAGTTACCGCGGGAGGGGTACAGATACGCAGTATTTT. Protein product: CASSYRGRGTDTQYF.

The chain links TRBV2 to TRBJ1-3, with a tentative D call TRBD1 (5 bases). Germline CDR1 SNHLY, CDR2 FYNNEI. This CDR3 is built from 14 residues. With 5 bases removed from V and 1 base from J, the gap between germline ends came to 9 bases. The CDR3 nucleotides are TGTGCCAGCAGTAGAGCAGGGTCTGGAAACACCATATATTTT. This gives the protein CASSRAGSGNTIYF.

The chain joins TRBV28 to TRBJ2-4; tentative D call: TRBD1 (6 bases). The CDR3 runs 17 residues. Between the trimmed V and J ends, which lost 1 base and 2 bases, there was a span of 15 bases. Germline V gene lookup returns CDR1 MDHEN and CDR2 SYDVKM. The CDR3 sequence is CASSLLGQGLTKNIQYF. The CDR3 bases are TGTGCCAGCAGTTTATTAGGGCAGGGGCTGACCAAAAACATTCAGTACTTC.

J is TRBJ1-1 and V is TRBV19, with 12 bases that match TRBD1. The CDR3 loop spans 17 amino acids. V gave up 1 base and J gave up 5 bases; unmatched junction bases: 8. From germline, CDR1 is LNHDA and CDR2 SQIVND (reference sequence). CDR3 region: CASSIVGTGGGRTEAFF. CDR3 bases: TGTGCCAGTAGTATAGTCGGGACAGGGGGCGGTAGGACTGAAGCTTTCTTT.

This clone showed up just once. Distinct nucleotide sequences in the sample also encode this CDR3. This chain links TRBV5-1 with TRBJ2-3; 10 bases align to TRBD2. J gave up 3 bases and V 4 bases, and 5 bases lay outside the gene matches. CDR1 and CDR2 from the germline V gene are SGHRS and YFSETQ. This CDR3 region has 15 residues. CDR3 protein: CASSPASGGTDTQYF. Here the CDR3 DNA reads TGCGCCAGCAGCCCCGCTAGCGGGGGTACAGATACGCAGTATTTT.